A selection of T cell receptor beta chains follows, all from one sample in a study of shared clonotypes between healthy human individuals. Sequenced by immunoSEQ multiplex PCR; TCRdb stores in-frame clones only, minus some. The sample holds some 980,000 clones, less than 85% seen once. Sequenced: memory CD4+ T cells sorted from blood. The receptors originated from a man younger than 35 in good health. Each CDR3 is given with its conserved first and last residue. Fields, in order: clone size, CDR3 length, J gene, D gene, V gene, CDR3 protein, CDR3 DNA. D genes are given only for firm matches. Clone size, where shown, is once, few, many, or a class for clones that have expanded.

>-|15|TRBJ1-3|TRBD1|TRBV11-2
CASSFRTGLGNTIYF
TGTGCCAGCAGCTTCCGGACAGGGCTTGGAAACACCATATATTTT
>-|16|TRBJ1-2|-|TRBV2
CASSETGEVGGYGYTF
TGTGCCAGCAGTGAAACAGGAGAAGTGGGGGGCTATGGCTACACCTTC
>-|13|TRBJ2-2|-|TRBV28
CASSAQTTGELFF
TGTGCCAGCAGCGCCCAGACCACCGGGGAGCTGTTTTTT
>-|18|TRBJ1-4|-|TRBV11-2
CASSLPPQTAAVLEKLFF
TGTGCCAGCAGCTTACCGCCCCAGACGGCCGCTGTTCTCGAAAAACTGTTTTTT
>-|17|TRBJ2-7|TRBD2|TRBV7-2
CASSLGLRRAGESEQYF
TGTGCCAGCAGCTTAGGGTTGAGGAGAGCGGGGGAAAGCGAGCAGTACTTC
>-|15|TRBJ1-1|-|TRBV5-1
CASSPLGTPNTEAFF
TGCGCCAGCAGCCCCCTCGGGACCCCGAACACTGAAGCTTTCTTT
>few|13|TRBJ1-6|TRBD1|TRBV27
CASRGQKNSPLHF
TGTGCCAGCAGGGGACAGAAAAATTCACCCCTCCACTTT
>-|17|TRBJ2-1|TRBD2|TRBV5-4
CASSLGLAGGQSNEQFF
TGTGCCAGCAGCTTGGGACTAGCGGGGGGGCAATCCAATGAGCAGTTCTTC
>-|14|TRBJ2-6|-|TRBV18
CASSPDSGANVLTF
TGTGCCAGCTCACCCGACTCTGGGGCCAACGTCCTGACTTTC
>-|12|TRBJ2-1|-|TRBV7-2
CASSFFDREQFF
TGTGCCAGCAGCTTTTTCGACAGGGAGCAGTTCTTC
>-|15|TRBJ1-1|-|TRBV2
CASSVLQGKGTEAFF
TGTGCCAGCAGTGTTCTTCAGGGAAAGGGCACTGAAGCTTTCTTT
>-|15|TRBJ1-2|TRBD1|TRBV5-8
CASSLGTGLGYGYTF
TGTGCCAGCAGCTTGGGGACAGGGCTCGGCTATGGCTACACCTTC
>-|13|TRBJ2-5|-|TRBV5-1
CASGDPGEETQYF
TGCGCCAGCGGCGACCCAGGGGAAGAGACCCAGTACTTC
>-|12|TRBJ2-5|-|TRBV6-1
CAGRGGRETQYF
TGTGCCGGCAGGGGGGGGAGAGAGACCCAGTACTTC
>-|12|TRBJ2-7|TRBD2|TRBV6-1
CASIGRGYEQYF
TGTGCCAGCATTGGGAGGGGCTACGAGCAGTACTTC
>-|15|TRBJ2-1|-|TRBV2
CASSVRAWGEGEQFF
TGTGCCAGCAGTGTTAGAGCCTGGGGGGAAGGTGAGCAGTTCTTC
>-|14|TRBJ1-1|-|TRBV5-1
CASSLEDGMAEAFF
TGCGCCAGCAGCTTGGAGGACGGAATGGCTGAAGCTTTCTTT
>-|13|TRBJ2-2|-|TRBV28
CASSSIWDGELFF
TGTGCCAGCAGTTCGATTTGGGACGGGGAGCTGTTTTTT
>-|14|TRBJ2-7|TRBD1|TRBV5-6
CPQVCRGRPYEQYF
TGTCCCCAGGTGTGCAGGGGGCGGCCCTACGAGCAGTACTTC
>-|17|TRBJ2-5|TRBD2|TRBV5-4
CASSLGGLAGVLRTQYF
TGTGCCAGCAGCTTAGGTGGACTAGCGGGGGTGTTGAGAACCCAGTACTTC
>-|13|TRBJ2-5|TRBD2|TRBV5-4
CASSWTSGETQYF
TGTGCCAGCAGCTGGACTAGCGGGGAGACCCAGTACTTC
>-|17|TRBJ2-7|TRBD2|TRBV4-2
CASSQAIKREVSHEQYF
TGTGCCAGCAGCCAGGCAATTAAGCGGGAGGTGTCCCACGAGCAGTACTTC
>-|14|TRBJ2-7|TRBD2|TRBV6-6
CASTLSGGTYEQYF
TGTGCCAGCACCCTTAGCGGGGGGACCTACGAGCAGTACTTC
>-|17|TRBJ2-5|TRBD2|TRBV5-1
CASGMPPGLAGLGTQYF
TGCGCCAGCGGTATGCCTCCGGGACTAGCGGGGCTGGGGACCCAGTACTTC